The rows below give T cell receptor beta chains drawn from one sample of a study of blood T cell repertoires in COVID-19. Profiling relied on immunoSEQ multiplex PCR, and the TCRdb table lists in-frame clones only, not all of them. The table records 400,000 to 500,000 clones, nearly 90% of them present only once. The sequencing sample was made of PBMCs or T cells enriched from blood (not recorded which). All receptors derive from a young woman who had been exposed to COVID-19. The conserved cysteine and the conserved F or W are not part of the CDR3 here. Each record gives: CDR3 protein, V gene, J gene.

CDR3aa: ATSRVSLSSGNTIY
v_gene: TRBV15
j_gene: TRBJ1-3

CDR3aa: ASRGLGVSQETQY
v_gene: TRBV27
j_gene: TRBJ2-5

CDR3aa: ASSSERGYEQY
v_gene: TRBV28
j_gene: TRBJ2-7

CDR3aa: ASSWTGESGNTIY
v_gene: TRBV7-9
j_gene: TRBJ1-3

CDR3aa: ASSQAGAGDTEAF
v_gene: TRBV4-1
j_gene: TRBJ1-1

CDR3aa: AWSTQGLNEQF
v_gene: TRBV30
j_gene: TRBJ2-1

CDR3aa: ASSATSGDYNEQF
v_gene: TRBV6-5
j_gene: TRBJ2-1

CDR3aa: ASSTEIRQGSYNEQF
v_gene: TRBV21-1
j_gene: TRBJ2-1

CDR3aa: ASSLYTSGMISYNEQF
v_gene: TRBV5-1
j_gene: TRBJ2-1

CDR3aa: SVLWERANTGELF
v_gene: TRBV29-1
j_gene: TRBJ2-2

CDR3aa: ASSFSGSFYEQY
v_gene: TRBV27
j_gene: TRBJ2-7

CDR3aa: ASSQLAGGVADTQY
v_gene: TRBV18
j_gene: TRBJ2-3

CDR3aa: ATERDTQNTEAF
v_gene: TRBV2
j_gene: TRBJ1-1

CDR3aa: ASSLATDTSYEQY
v_gene: TRBV7-2
j_gene: TRBJ2-7

CDR3aa: ASSPRTGMNTEAF
v_gene: TRBV18
j_gene: TRBJ1-1

CDR3aa: ASSPRDSGNEQY
v_gene: TRBV7-9
j_gene: TRBJ2-7

CDR3aa: ASSFGLSGNYGYT
v_gene: TRBV7-9
j_gene: TRBJ1-2

CDR3aa: ASGPSGSMSYNEQF
v_gene: TRBV10-1
j_gene: TRBJ2-1

CDR3aa: ASSPNRDRERPKNIQY
v_gene: TRBV18
j_gene: TRBJ2-4

CDR3aa: ASSFTSGPSYEQY
v_gene: TRBV6-5
j_gene: TRBJ2-7

CDR3aa: ASSLGTGSYNEQF
v_gene: TRBV27
j_gene: TRBJ2-1

CDR3aa: ASSQVIAGQAYGYT
v_gene: TRBV4-2
j_gene: TRBJ1-2

CDR3aa: ASSPEAHTDTQY
v_gene: TRBV5-1
j_gene: TRBJ2-3

CDR3aa: ASSVDRGSGFEPQH
v_gene: TRBV7-2
j_gene: TRBJ1-5

CDR3aa: ASSIERVHTEAF
v_gene: TRBV19
j_gene: TRBJ1-1

CDR3aa: ASSRGQASYEQY
v_gene: TRBV5-1
j_gene: TRBJ2-7

CDR3aa: ASSVWLGLGEGTDTQY
v_gene: TRBV9
j_gene: TRBJ2-3

CDR3aa: ASSLRSGAEGNEQF
v_gene: TRBV5-1
j_gene: TRBJ2-1

CDR3aa: ASSNGYGYT
v_gene: TRBV19
j_gene: TRBJ1-2

CDR3aa: ASSFRGNYGYT
v_gene: TRBV6-5
j_gene: TRBJ1-2

CDR3aa: AWRRGDRGLDTQY
v_gene: TRBV30
j_gene: TRBJ2-3

CDR3aa: ASSTSNRGTDTQY
v_gene: TRBV13
j_gene: TRBJ2-3

CDR3aa: ASSLERYEQY
v_gene: TRBV7-2
j_gene: TRBJ2-7

CDR3aa: ASSLGGQGTGELF
v_gene: TRBV5-5
j_gene: TRBJ2-2

CDR3aa: ATGRQANQPQH
v_gene: TRBV6-5
j_gene: TRBJ1-5

CDR3aa: ATSGGTSGNTDTQY
v_gene: TRBV15
j_gene: TRBJ2-3

CDR3aa: ASSKTGTGRYEQF
v_gene: TRBV18
j_gene: TRBJ2-1

CDR3aa: ASSVADSYEQY
v_gene: TRBV9
j_gene: TRBJ2-7

CDR3aa: ASRTRALYEQY
v_gene: TRBV12-3/TRBV12-4
j_gene: TRBJ2-7

CDR3aa: ASSGGTGTYEQY
v_gene: TRBV9
j_gene: TRBJ2-7

CDR3aa: ASSEASLSNEQF
v_gene: TRBV6-1
j_gene: TRBJ2-1

CDR3aa: ASSPRTGFDYEQY
v_gene: TRBV7-6
j_gene: TRBJ2-7

CDR3aa: ASSPYNEQF
v_gene: TRBV7-8
j_gene: TRBJ2-1

CDR3aa: ASSGQGRTGELF
v_gene: TRBV6-5
j_gene: TRBJ2-2

CDR3aa: ASSQDRGASNQPQH
v_gene: TRBV4-2
j_gene: TRBJ1-5

CDR3aa: ASSLGNPTVFNEKLF
v_gene: TRBV7-9
j_gene: TRBJ1-4

CDR3aa: ASSPTPIPLAGGADTQY
v_gene: TRBV7-6
j_gene: TRBJ2-3

CDR3aa: ASSQYLTGTGSSPGGEKLF
v_gene: TRBV3-1/TRBV3-2
j_gene: TRBJ1-4